This TCR beta chain appears in the sequencing data of a study of shared clonotypes between healthy human individuals. Study-wide context: Aged 18 to 49, the donors were a couple of women and three men.

The assay was immunoSEQ multiplex PCR, and TCRdb's table has in-frame clones only and misses some. The top ten hold about 12% of the sample, which has hundreds of thousands of clones, roughly 72% seen once. General study findings and limits: In this cohort, only blood was sampled, and tissue repertoires likely differ.

J was trimmed by 6 bases and V by 4 bases; bases with no gene match: 8. The germline V gene has CDR1 MGHRA and CDR2 YSYEKL. The CDR3 totals 15 residues. A word on this clone: What it recognizes is unknown.

Healthy adults negative for HIV, lacking recent acute infections or vaccinations, served as donors. Tens of millions of PBMCs served as the genomic DNA source for unsorted samples. This receptor was taken from a woman aged 40 to 50 in good health. Some clones in this sample may be carry-over from other donors' samples. Specimen: PBMCs. This chain connects TRBV4-1 to TRBJ2-1; 8 bases align to TRBD2. The chain's CDR3 is CASSPGRAGRNEQFF. As DNA, the CDR3 is TGCGCCAGCAGCCCCGGGAGGGCCGGCCGCAATGAGCAGTTCTTC.